This paragraph covers one TCR beta chain sequence. What it recognizes is unknown. These data originate in a study of regulatory T cells in long-lasting Graves disease. Overall study: Newly diagnosed Graves' patients took antithyroid drugs under 3 months. Study findings and constraints: It was possible that the small sample size reduced accuracy.

Time point defined: newly diagnosed GD, antithyroid drugs for less than 3 months. From RNA extracted from PBMCs, the TCR library was made. Arm-PCR of CDR3 regions and iRepertoire HTBI primers were the basis on which TCR beta libraries were built. TCRdb analysed the multiplex PCR reads with MiXCR anew, one entry per CDR3 protein. Of 400,000 to 500,000 distinct CDR3 sequences in the sample, roughly 15% were seen once. The CDR3 length is 16 residues. The V end was cut by 0 bases, the J end by 0 bases, with 9 bases between. The germline V gene has CDR1 LGHNA and CDR2 YSLEER. These records were also assigned to another study, of T cells in Graves' hyperthyroidism and ophthalmopathy. As that study records: Diagnostic assessment was based on clinical symptoms, serum thyroxine and TRAb, thyroid ultrasound and orbital computed tomography. Blood held most thyroid clonotypes expanded above 0.001 frequency.

The material was peripheral blood mononuclear cells (PBMCs), obtained at new diagnosis, from a patient treated with antithyroid drugs. This clonotype was obtained from a woman in her thirties with Graves disease. The rearrangement links TRBV4-3 to TRBJ1-3; D is unresolved. The CDR3: CASSQDSSLSGNTIYF. The CDR3 coding sequence is TGCGCCAGCAGCCAAGATTCCAGCCTCTCTGGAAACACCATATATTTT.